The 18 T cell receptor beta chains reported below all come from one sample, sequenced in a study of CD8+ T cells in alopecia areata. Following RNA extraction, reverse transcription yielded cDNA that acted as the sequencing template. Produced via immunoSEQ multiplex PCR; TCRdb's table is partial and in-frame only. The table records about 200,000 clones, 50% to 65% of them present only once. This material consisted of CD4+ T cells sorted from blood, taken at week 0. The source of these receptors is a human donor with alopecia areata.

The rearrangement joins TRBV6-5 to TRBJ2-7, with 11 bases matching TRBD2. With 8 bases clipped from V and 3 bases from J, the junction kept 6 bases outside the gene matches. The V gene's germline CDR1 is MNHEY and CDR2 SVGAGI. The CDR3 is 14 residues long. The CDR3 sequence is CASRGLAGGYEQYF. The CDR3 coding sequence is TGTGCCAGCCGGGGGCTAGCGGGAGGCTACGAGCAGTACTTC.

The chain employs TRBV29-1 and TRBJ1-2; TRBD1 might be the D (6 bases). Trimming shortened V by 7 bases and J by 7 bases, and 22 bases separated the two germline ends. Germline CDR1 and CDR2: SQVTM and ANQGSEA. The CDR3 is 14 residues long. Here the CDR3 reads CSALRAGAGGGYTF. DNA of the CDR3: TGCAGCGCCCTGCGGGCAGGGGCCGGGGGTGGCTACACCTTC.

The rearrangement uses TRBV30 and TRBJ2-1, with 14 nucleotides matching TRBD2. Germline CDR1 and CDR2: GTSNPN and SVGIG (reference sequence). The CDR3 has 15 residues. V was clipped by 5 bases and J by 8 bases; unmatched bases: 8. CDR3 sequence (DNA): TGTGCCTGGGCCGGGACTAGCGGGAGTCAGGATGAGCAGTTCTTC. This codes for CAWAGTSGSQDEQFF.

This clone has a handful of counts. V and J are TRBV29-1 and TRBJ2-7, with 7 bases aligning to TRBD2. This CDR3 is 15 amino acids long. Looked up from germline, CDR1 is SQVTM and CDR2 is ANQGSEA. V shed 5 bases and J 2 bases; nucleotides not matched to a gene: 12. CDR3 amino acids: CSVSKRELLTYEQYF. The CDR3 coding sequence is TGCAGCGTTTCCAAGCGGGAACTGCTGACCTACGAGCAGTACTTC.

The chain uses TRBV5-1 and TRBJ2-1; D perhaps matches TRBD2 (5 bases). V lost 0 bases to trimming and J lost 8 bases, with 12 bases between them. The CDR3 has 14 amino acids. Germline V gives CDR1 SGHRS, CDR2 YFSETQ. CDR3: CASSLGGFWDEQFF. For the CDR3, the DNA is TGCGCCAGCAGCTTGGGAGGGTTTTGGGATGAGCAGTTCTTC.

The chain combines TRBV19 with TRBJ2-3; 10 bases line up with TRBD1. The junction had 10 bases not matched to a gene; V was cut back by 5 bases and J by 11 bases. CDR3 length equals 14 residues. Per the germline V gene, CDR1 is LNHDA and CDR2 is SQIVND (reference sequence). CDR3 loop: CASSDDRGLGRQYF. For the CDR3, the DNA is TGTGCCAGTAGTGACGACAGGGGGCTGGGTCGGCAGTATTTT.

The J gene is TRBJ1-2, the V gene TRBV5-1, with unresolved D. CDR1 is SGHRS, CDR2 YFSETQ, per germline. The V and J ends lost 0 bases and 4 bases respectively, with 7 bases between them. CDR3 length equals 13 residues. The CDR3 DNA sequence: TGCGCCAGCAGCTTGGACTACAGCTATGGCTACACCTTC. Its protein is CASSLDYSYGYTF. Full variable domain (outside the CDR3, taken from reference TRBV5-1 and TRBJ1-2): KAGVTQTPRYLIKTRGQQVTLSCSPISGHRSVSWYQQTPGQGLQFLFEYFSETQRNKGNFPGRFSGRQFSNSRSEMNVSTLELGDSALYLCASSLDYSYGYTFGSGTRLTVV.

The rearrangement links TRBV4-1 to TRBJ1-2; 9 positions match TRBD1. Germline V gene sequence: CDR1 MGHRA, CDR2 YSYEKL. This CDR3 comprises 16 residues. The junction had 12 bases not matched to a gene; V was cut back by 2 bases and J by 8 bases. CDR3 region: CASSQPGTGKALGYTF. The CDR3 DNA reads as TGCGCCAGCAGCCAACCGGGGACAGGGAAAGCATTAGGCTACACCTTC.

CDR3 DNA: TGCAGCGTTGACGTCGGGGGGGGTTACAATGAGCAGTTCTTC. Translation: CSVDVGGGYNEQFF. The genes are TRBV29-1 and TRBJ2-1; 8 nucleotides line up with TRBD2. Germline CDR1 is SQVTM and CDR2 is ANQGSEA. Trimming at V came to 3 bases and at J to 4 bases, leaving 5 bases not matched to a gene. This CDR3 has 14 residues.

The chain is built from TRBV29-1 and TRBJ2-3; TRBD2 matches 8 bases. CDR1 is SQVTM and CDR2 is ANQGSEA in the germline V gene. This CDR3 contains 13 residues. After removal of 4 bases from V and 8 bases from J, the junction contained 8 bases not matched to a gene. The CDR3 region is CSVAPAGGTTQYF. Here the CDR3 DNA reads TGCAGCGTTGCTCCCGCGGGGGGTACTACGCAGTATTTT.

This rearrangement joins TRBV14 to TRBJ2-1; 12 bases map to TRBD2. This CDR3 comprises 16 residues. Germline lookup yields CDR1 SGHDN and CDR2 FVKESK. With 3 bases clipped from V and 11 bases from J, the junction kept 11 bases outside the gene matches. The chain's CDR3 is CASSQYGLAGSEKQFF. The CDR3 DNA sequence: TGTGCCAGCAGCCAGTATGGACTAGCGGGGAGTGAGAAGCAGTTCTTC.

This clone has just a few counts. The J gene is TRBJ1-2, the V gene TRBV25-1, with D possibly matching TRBD1 (6 bases). This CDR3 region has 16 residues. CDR1 is MGHDK, CDR2 SYGVNS, per germline. Trimming took 1 base from V and 3 from J, leaving 15 bases between them. The CDR3 DNA reads TGTGCCAGCAGTGAATCAGCGGGGGCTTTGGACTATGGCTACACCTTC. Residues: CASSESAGALDYGYTF.

This clone was observed a few times. The rearrangement links TRBV10-3 to TRBJ2-5; TRBD1 matches at 7 bases. Losses at the gene ends were 8 bases for V and 1 base for J; bases not matched to a gene: 10. CDR1 and CDR2 (germline): ENHRY, SYGVKD. CDR3 length: 15 residues. The CDR3 loop reads CAIAAGDRVQETQYF. CDR3 bases: TGTGCCATCGCCGCCGGTGACAGGGTCCAAGAGACCCAGTACTTC.

The chain uses TRBV7-9 and TRBJ2-7, with TRBD2 matching 7 bases. The V and J ends lost 9 bases and 6 bases, in that order; junction bases with no gene match: 11. This CDR3 is 13 amino acids long. CDR1 and CDR2 from the germline V gene are SEHNR and FQNEAQ (reference sequence). The CDR3 sequence is CASTPGLRGEQYF. CDR3 nucleotide sequence: TGTGCCAGTACACCGGGACTAAGAGGCGAGCAGTACTTC.

This chain uses TRBV28 with TRBJ2-7, with D possibly matching TRBD1 (5 bases). V lost 11 bases and J lost 4, with 12 bases in between. This CDR3 comprises 11 residues. Per germline, CDR1 MDHEN and CDR2 SYDVKM. The DNA for the CDR3 is TGTGCCTCATGGGGCAGGTACGAGCAGTACTTC. Protein sequence: CASWGRYEQYF.

The chain couples TRBV19 to TRBJ2-1, with D unclear. The germline gives CDR1 LNHDA, CDR2 SQIVND (reference sequence). The CDR3 runs 15 residues. V was shortened by 5 bases and J by 0 bases, with 11 bases between the two germline ends. CDR3 residues: CASSGRESSYNEQFF. The CDR3 DNA reads TGTGCCAGTAGTGGCCGAGAGAGCTCCTACAATGAGCAGTTCTTC.

This chain connects TRBV6-5 to TRBJ1-1; no firm D call. This CDR3 spans 15 amino acids. Germline values: CDR1 MNHEY, CDR2 SVGAGI. The germline V and J ends were trimmed by 0 bases and 0 bases, with 8 bases remaining between them. In DNA, the CDR3 is TGTGCCAGCAGTTACTCGATGTTTCTGAACACTGAAGCTTTCTTT. Translation: CASSYSMFLNTEAFF.

There are a few counts of this clone. The rearrangement links TRBV6-5 to TRBJ2-7; 11 bases match TRBD1. Trimming at V came to 6 bases and at J to 2 bases, leaving 3 bases not matched to a gene. This CDR3 spans 14 amino acids. Looked up from germline, CDR1 is MNHEY and CDR2 is SVGAGI. CDR3 in DNA: TGTGCCAGCAGCCCGGACAGGGGGCCCTACGAGCAGTACTTC. This sequence encodes CASSPDRGPYEQYF.